These T cell receptor beta chains were read from a single sample in a study of STAT5B mutations in CD4+ large granular lymphocyte leukemia. Sequenced by immunoSEQ multiplex PCR; TCRdb stores in-frame clones only, minus some. The sample lists over 45,000 clones, around 70% occurring once. The sequencing input was CD4+ T cells from blood buffy coats. The origin of the receptors is a human donor in good health. Each CDR3 is given with its conserved first and last residue. A D gene is named only where the DNA matches it firmly.

>.|TRBV18
CASSPSQGQLDQPQHF
>TRBD1|TRBV5-4
CASSTGGTVLRHWEAFF
>.|TRBV7-8
CASSFNVLGEQYF
>TRBD1|TRBV11-3
CASSLRQGLHNEQFF
>.|TRBV7-2
CASSIGLSNTEAFF
>TRBD1|TRBV14
CASSQWTGPSNEQFF
>TRBD1|TRBV29-1
CSADPGQGSTGELFF
>.|TRBV7-3
CASSLSSTGELFF
>TRBD1|TRBV29-1
CSIDRGNDEKLFF
>TRBD2|TRBV19
CASSRLAGERETQYF
>.|TRBV5-1
CASSPRTQSQKTQYF
>TRBD1|TRBV18
CASSPGQGAKSYTF
>.|TRBV19
CASSIQGPGANVLTF
>TRBD1|TRBV7-8
CASSLDGTGTGELFF
>.|TRBV28
CASSRRGVTGELFF